Shown below are 10 T cell receptor beta chains from a single sample sequenced in a study of preoperative IRX-2 immunotherapy in early breast cancer (dated by TCRdb to 2018 to 2020). The method was the immunoSEQ multiplex PCR assay. Held by TCRdb, this immuneACCESS table contains in-frame sequences only and omits some clones. Under half of the omission traces to an unresolved V gene where checked; the cause of the rest is unknown. The sample data list thousands of clones, and 80% of these were observed just once. The ten biggest clones cover 16% of the sample. The sample's treatment or condition label, in plain terms: preoperative locoregional IRX-2 cytokine immunotherapy. The starting material was tumor tissue, obtained after IRX-2 immunotherapy. These receptors all come from a human donor with breast cancer.

This clone turned up a few times. The V and J genes are TRBV11-3 and TRBJ2-2; 11 positions match TRBD2. The trim removed 5 bases at V and 3 bases at J, leaving 5 bases unmatched. This CDR3 has 16 residues. Germline CDR1 reads SGHNT; CDR2 reads YENEEA. As DNA, the CDR3 is TGTGCCAGCAGCCATCTAGCGGGGGGTTACACCGGGGAGCTGTTTTTT. Its translation is CASSHLAGGYTGELFF.

V and J are TRBV2 and TRBJ1-1; possibly TRBD1 for D (5 bases). V shed 9 bases and J shed 0 bases, with 14 bases lying between them. CDR3 length: 14 amino acids. In germline, CDR1 is SNHLY, CDR2 FYNNEI. The CDR3 bases are TGTGCCAGAAAGGGACGGCGCATGAACACTGAAGCTTTCTTT. This translates into CARKGRRMNTEAFF.

The J gene is TRBJ2-3, the V gene TRBV6-8, with TRBD1 identical over 10 bases. V lost 5 bases and J lost 3; bases outside the gene matches: 11. CDR1 and CDR2 from the germline V gene are MNHGY and SAAAGT. CDR3 length equals 17 residues. CDR3 sequence reads: CASSAKTGGAGTDTQYF. CDR3 nucleotides: TGTGCCAGCAGTGCTAAGACAGGGGGCGCGGGTACAGATACGCAGTATTTT.

This clone was seen just once. V usage is TRBV11-3 and J usage is TRBJ2-1; D is ambiguous. Deletions cut 1 base from V and 9 bases from J, with 13 bases between. Per germline, CDR1 SGHNT and CDR2 YENEEA. This CDR3 is built from 14 residues. The CDR3 bases are TGTGCCAGCAGCTTAGTAGGAATCCCCACTGAGCAGTTCTTC. It is translated as CASSLVGIPTEQFF.

This chain links TRBV7-6 with TRBJ1-2; 7 bases map to TRBD1. The germline V gene encodes CDR1 SGHVS and CDR2 FNYEAQ. The trim removed 5 bases at V and 4 bases at J, leaving 13 bases unmatched. CDR3 length: 16 amino acids. The CDR3: CASSPHVGGAFYGYTF. The CDR3 DNA reads TGTGCCAGCAGCCCGCACGTAGGGGGCGCGTTCTATGGCTACACCTTC. The whole variable domain, filled in from reference TRBV7-6 and TRBJ1-2, reads GAGVSQSPRYKVTKRGQDVALRCDPISGHVSLYWYRQALGQGPEFLTYFNYEAQQDKSGLPNDRFSAERPEGSISTLTIQRTEQRDSAMYRCASSPHVGGAFYGYTFGSGTRLTVV.

There are a few counts of this clone. The chain uses TRBV7-2 and TRBJ1-2, with 7 bases matching TRBD1. This CDR3 contains 13 residues. Losses at the gene ends were 5 bases for V and 8 bases for J; bases not matched to a gene: 8. The germline gives CDR1 SGHTA, CDR2 FQGNSA. The CDR3 reads CASSATGSRGYTF. The CDR3 nucleotides are TGTGCCAGCAGCGCGACAGGGAGTAGGGGCTACACCTTC.

The CDR3 region is CASGTAQYGELFF. The CDR3 nucleotides read TGTGCCAGCGGGACGGCCCAGTACGGGGAGCTGTTTTTT. The V gene is TRBV14, the J gene TRBJ2-2; D tentatively fits TRBD1 or TRBD2 (5 bases each). V shed 8 bases and J shed 7 bases, with 14 bases lying between them. The CDR3 extends over 13 amino acids. CDR1 SGHDN and CDR2 FVKESK come from the germline V gene.

The chain uses TRBV15 and TRBJ2-4; D uncertain. This CDR3 region has 14 residues. Between the trimmed V and J ends, which lost 0 bases and 0 bases, there was a span of 3 bases. Germline loops: CDR1 LNHNV, CDR2 YYDKDF (reference sequence). The CDR3 sequence is CATSRDLAKNIQYF. DNA of the CDR3: TGTGCCACCAGCAGAGATCTAGCCAAAAACATTCAGTACTTC.

The chain joins TRBV18 to TRBJ2-5, with 8 bases identical to TRBD2. J gave up 5 bases and V 5 bases, and 16 bases lay outside the gene matches. This CDR3 spans 17 amino acids. Germline loops: CDR1 KGHSH, CDR2 LQKENI. The CDR3 DNA reads TGTGCCAGCTCATTCGGGACTAGTGGGGGCAATCGGGAGACCCAGTACTTC. This encodes CASSFGTSGGNRETQYF.

The chain recombines TRBV6-8 with TRBJ1-1, with D hard to call. The V end was cut by 0 bases, the J end by 2 bases, with 13 bases between. The CDR3 sequence is 16 residues long. The germline CDR1 and CDR2 sequences are MNHGY and SAAAGT. The DNA of the CDR3 is TGTGCCAGCAGTTACTCGGCCTGGCGTCATAACACTGAAGCTTTCTTT. Encoded protein: CASSYSAWRHNTEAFF.